Below, one TCR beta chain is given with its context. CDR3 length: 15 amino acids. Germline CDR1 and CDR2: MNHEY and SVGAGI. V lost 8 bases, J lost 0 bases, and 14 bases lay in between. This sample stems from a study of blood T cell repertoires in COVID-19. Across the whole study: From T cells, B-cell-depleted T cells, or PBMCs came the material, which was cDNA or gDNA.

In the original processing: Reference gene primer amplification in the assay estimated nucleated cell counts. Measured with immunoSEQ multiplex PCR; TCRdb has only the in-frame clones, and not every one. That table furnishes V, J and clone size, whereas the DNA furnished D and trimming. This sample has some 240,000 clones, with 80% to 90% found just once. The V call is TRBV6-5, the J call TRBJ1-5; D is uncertain. This TCR was sampled from a woman aged 80 or over with COVID-19, enrolled during active disease. Source material: peripheral blood. The CDR3 here is CASVLTRNSNQPQHF. CDR3 sequence (DNA): TGTGCCAGCGTTCTGACAAGAAATAGCAATCAGCCCCAGCATTTT.